What follows describes a single TCR beta chain. V dropped 4 bases and J dropped 3 bases, with 21 bases sitting between them. In germline, CDR1 is LNHNV, CDR2 YYDKDF (reference sequence). The CDR3 has 18 residues. The sample originates from a study of CD8 T cells in ankylosing spondylitis. Each CDR3 protein is one row after TCRdb ran MiXCR on the 5' RACE reads. The sample consists of 150,000 to 200,000 distinct CDR3 sequences, 10% to 15% of them appearing once. The TCR originated in a female donor with ankylosing spondylitis or in good health (not recorded which). The sample was blood, either unsorted or a sorted T cell fraction (not recorded which). V usage is TRBV15 and J usage is TRBJ1-4, with D perhaps TRBD1 (6 bases). The CDR3 loop is CATSKYGAPKGANEKLFF. In nucleotides, the CDR3 is TGTGCCACCAGCAAATATGGGGCCCCTAAGGGGGCTAATGAAAAACTGTTTTTT. Full variable domain (outside the CDR3, taken from reference TRBV15 and TRBJ1-4): DAMVIQNPRYQVTQFGKPVTLSCSQTLNHNVMYWYQQKSSQAPKLLFHYYDKDFNNEADTPDNFQSRRPNTSFCFLDIRSPGLGDTAMYLCATSKYGAPKGANEKLFFGSGTQLSVL.